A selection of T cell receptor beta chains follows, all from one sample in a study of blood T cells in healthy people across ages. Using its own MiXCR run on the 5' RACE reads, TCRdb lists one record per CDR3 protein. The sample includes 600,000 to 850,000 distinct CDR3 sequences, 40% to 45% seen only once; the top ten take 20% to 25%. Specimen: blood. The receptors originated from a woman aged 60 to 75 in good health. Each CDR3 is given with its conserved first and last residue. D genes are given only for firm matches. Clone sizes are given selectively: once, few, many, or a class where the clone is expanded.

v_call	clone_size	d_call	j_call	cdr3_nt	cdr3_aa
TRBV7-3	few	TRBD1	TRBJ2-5	TGTGCCAGCAGCAATACAGGGGGAAGAGGGGAGACCCAGTACTTC	CASSNTGGRGETQYF
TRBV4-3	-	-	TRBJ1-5	TGCGCCAGCAGCCAAGAGTGGGGCAATCAGCCCCAGCATTTT	CASSQEWGNQPQHF
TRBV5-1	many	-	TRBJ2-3	TGCGCCAGCAGCCCGCTGGAGGGGGCTACAGATACGCAGTATTTT	CASSPLEGATDTQYF
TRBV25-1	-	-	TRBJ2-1	TGTGCCAGCAGTAATTGGGAGTCAGGAGATGAGCAGTTCTTC	CASSNWESGDEQFF
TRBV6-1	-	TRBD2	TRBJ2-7	TGTGCCAGCACCCGGGGGGGCAGCCGCTACGAGCAGTACTTC	CASTRGGSRYEQYF
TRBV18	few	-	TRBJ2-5	TGTGCCAGCTCCCCGCGGCACAGCTTAAGGGAGACCCAGTACTTC	CASSPRHSLRETQYF
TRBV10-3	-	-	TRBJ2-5	TGTGCCATCAGTGAGCGGGGAGTTACCCAGGAGGAGACCCAGTACTTC	CAISERGVTQEETQYF
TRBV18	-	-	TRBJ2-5	TGTGCCAGCTCAGAAGCAAATGAGCAGTACTTC	CASSEANEQYF
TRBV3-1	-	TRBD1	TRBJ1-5	TGTGCCAGCAGCCAAGCAGGGGGCGATGGTCAGCCCCAGCATTTT	CASSQAGGDGQPQHF
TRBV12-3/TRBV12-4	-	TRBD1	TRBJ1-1	TGTGCCAGCAGTCGACAGGGTTTCACTGAAGCTTTCTTT	CASSRQGFTEAFF
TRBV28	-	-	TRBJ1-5	TGTGCCAGCATCGAGTGGGCGGATCAGCCCCAGCATTTT	CASIEWADQPQHF
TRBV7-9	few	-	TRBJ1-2	TGTGCCAGCAGCTCACAGCCATATGGCTACACCTTC	CASSSQPYGYTF
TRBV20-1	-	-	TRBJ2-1	TGCAGTGCTAGGGATCCCGGGAAAAGTGAGGGTGAGCAGTTCTTC	CSARDPGKSEGEQFF
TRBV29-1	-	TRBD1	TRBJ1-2	TGCAGCGCTGGGGAGACAGGGGATGGCTACACCTTC	CSAGETGDGYTF
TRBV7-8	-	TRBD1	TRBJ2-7	TGTGCCAGCAGCTTCCCCCTACAGGGGTTCGACGAGCAGTACTTC	CASSFPLQGFDEQYF
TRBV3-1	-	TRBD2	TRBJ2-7	TGTGCCAGCAGCCAAGGGAGTGGGCTAGCGGTGGCGGAGTACTTC	CASSQGSGLAVAEYF
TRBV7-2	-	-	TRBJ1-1	TGTGCCAGCATCCAGGCAGGGCGGCCCACTGAAGCTTTCTTT	CASIQAGRPTEAFF
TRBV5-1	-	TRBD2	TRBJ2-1	TGCGCCAGCAGCTTGGACGGACTAGCGGGGGTGGAGCAGTTCTTC	CASSLDGLAGVEQFF
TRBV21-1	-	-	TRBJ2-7	TGTGCCAGCAGCGGGGGTCGTCGGTACGAGCAGTACTTC	CASSGGRRYEQYF
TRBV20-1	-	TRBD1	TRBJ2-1	TGCAGTGCTAGGGCCGGGACAGGGGTCAATGAGCAGTTCTTC	CSARAGTGVNEQFF
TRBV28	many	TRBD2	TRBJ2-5	TGTGCCAGCAGGACTAGCGGACAAGAGACCCAGTACTTC	CASRTSGQETQYF
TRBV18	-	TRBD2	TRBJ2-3	TGTGCCAGCTCACCACTACCAGTCTCTAGCGGGAGTTCAGATACGCAGTATTTT	CASSPLPVSSGSSDTQYF
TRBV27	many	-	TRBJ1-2	TGTGCCAGCAGCACCCCGACAGCCTATGGCTACACCTTC	CASSTPTAYGYTF
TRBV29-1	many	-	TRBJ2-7	TGCAGCGTCGAGGGCGGTGGGGAGTTTAAGCACGAGCAGTACTTC	CSVEGGGEFKHEQYF
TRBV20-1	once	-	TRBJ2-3	TGCAGTGCCCAGGACCGGGAGAGGGGCACAGATACGCAGTATTTT	CSAQDRERGTDTQYF
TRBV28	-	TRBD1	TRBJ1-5	TGTGCCAGCAGTCAATACAGGGGGCATTTCGGCAATCAGCCCCAGCATTTT	CASSQYRGHFGNQPQHF
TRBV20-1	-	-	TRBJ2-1	TGCAGTCTGAGGGTGAATCACAATGAGCAGTTCTTC	CSLRVNHNEQFF
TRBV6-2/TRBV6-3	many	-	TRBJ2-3	TGTGCCAGCAGTTACGCAGGGACAGATACGCAGTATTTT	CASSYAGTDTQYF
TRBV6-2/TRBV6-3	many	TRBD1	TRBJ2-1	TGTGCCAGCATCAAACAGCCCGGGACAGGGGCCGGTGAGCAGTTCTTC	CASIKQPGTGAGEQFF
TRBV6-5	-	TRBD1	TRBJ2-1	TGTGCCAGCAGTTACGGGACAGACGGTGAGCAGTTCTTC	CASSYGTDGEQFF
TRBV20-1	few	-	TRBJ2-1	TGCAGTGCTAGAGAACCCAGGGTCCATGACAATGAGCAGTTCTTC	CSAREPRVHDNEQFF
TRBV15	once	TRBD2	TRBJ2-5	TGTGCCACCAGCCCCGGGACTAAAGAGACCCAGTACTTC	CATSPGTKETQYF
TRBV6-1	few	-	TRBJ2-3	TGTGCCAGCAGTGACGGGGCCCACCCCTACACAGATACGCAGTATTTT	CASSDGAHPYTDTQYF
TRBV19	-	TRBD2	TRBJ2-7	TGTGCCAGTATTGCGGGAGCAGGCTACAATGAGCAGTACTTC	CASIAGAGYNEQYF
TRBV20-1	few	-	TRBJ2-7	TGCAGTGCTAGAGAGTCCGGGCCTCTAAGCGAGCAGTACTTC	CSARESGPLSEQYF
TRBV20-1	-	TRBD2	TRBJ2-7	TGCAGTGCTAGACCTACCGGGACTAGACGTTTCCTAACCTACGAGCAGTACTTC	CSARPTGTRRFLTYEQYF
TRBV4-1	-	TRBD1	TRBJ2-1	TGCGCCAGCAGCCAAGATCCGGGACAGGGACTTTACAATGAGCAGTTCTTC	CASSQDPGQGLYNEQFF
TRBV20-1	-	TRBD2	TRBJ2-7	TGCAGTGCTAGGGGACTAGACTCCTACGAGCAGTACTTC	CSARGLDSYEQYF
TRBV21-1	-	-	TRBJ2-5	TGTGCCAGCAGCAAAGGGGGACAGGGGCGAAAGACCCAGTACTTC	CASSKGGQGRKTQYF
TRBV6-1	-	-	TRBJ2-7	TGTGCCGGCAGTGAAACTGTCGGTGAGCAGTACTTC	CAGSETVGEQYF
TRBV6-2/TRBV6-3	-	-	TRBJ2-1	TGTGCCAGCAGTTACGGGGGTGAAAATGAGCAGTTCTTC	CASSYGGENEQFF
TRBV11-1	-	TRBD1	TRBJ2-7	TGTGCCAGCAGCGCTGACAGGGTTAGTATCAACGAGCAGTACTTC	CASSADRVSINEQYF
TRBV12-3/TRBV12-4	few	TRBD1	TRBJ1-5	TGTGCCAGCAGTCTCGCCTCGACAGGGAAGCCCCAGCATTTT	CASSLASTGKPQHF
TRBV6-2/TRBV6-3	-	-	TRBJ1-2	TGTGCCAGCAGACTACAGGGATTCGATGGCTACACCTTC	CASRLQGFDGYTF
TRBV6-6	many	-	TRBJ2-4	TGTGCCAGCAGTTCCCTTCAGGGTGACAGAAACATTCAGTACTTC	CASSSLQGDRNIQYF
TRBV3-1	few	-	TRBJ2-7	TGTGCCAGCAGCCAAGGTGGCGGGGTCTCCTACGAGCAGTACTTC	CASSQGGGVSYEQYF
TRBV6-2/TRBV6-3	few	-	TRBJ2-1	TGTGCCAGCAGGGACCCCGGGTACAATGAGCAGTTCTTC	CASRDPGYNEQFF
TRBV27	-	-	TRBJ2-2	TGTGCCAGCAGAGGCTCCTCTACCGGGGAGCTGTTTTTT	CASRGSSTGELFF
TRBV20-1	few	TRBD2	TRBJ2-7	TGCAGTGCTAGGGGCGGGAGGCGATCCTACGAGCGGTACTTC	CSARGGRRSYERYF
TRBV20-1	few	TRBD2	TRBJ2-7	TGCAGTGCTAGAGTGGTAGCGGGGGCCTACGAGCAGTACTTC	CSARVVAGAYEQYF
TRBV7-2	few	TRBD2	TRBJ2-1	TGTGCCAGCAGCTTATTCCCCGTTACTAGCGGGACCGGAACCTACAATGAGCAGTTCTTC	CASSLFPVTSGTGTYNEQFF